This entry lists 19 T cell receptor beta chains sequenced from one sample in a study of shared clonotypes between healthy human individuals. Assay used: immunoSEQ multiplex PCR; TCRdb lists only in-frame clones, some missing. Counted here are around 1.6 million clones, approximately 98% occurring once; the ten biggest clones make up about 0.4%. The specimen sequenced was naive CD4+ T cells sorted from blood. The subset was: CD45RA+ positively selected. These receptors were obtained from a man aged 25-40 years in good health.

Comments on this clone: The sample carries other DNA sequences with the same CDR3. The CDR3 loop reads CATSRDLGNYEQYF. The CDR3 nucleotides read TGTGCCACCAGCAGAGATTTAGGTAACTACGAGCAGTACTTC. This chain joins TRBV15 and TRBJ2-7; unclear D gene. This CDR3 spans 14 amino acids. Trimming removed 0 bases at V and 3 bases at J, with 9 bases between. The V gene's germline CDR1 is LNHNV and CDR2 YYDKDF (reference sequence).

The chain recombines TRBV5-1 with TRBJ1-4; D gene ambiguous. Trimming removed 2 bases from V and 11 bases from J, with 19 bases in between. This CDR3 is built from 15 residues. Germline V CDR1 and CDR2: SGHRS, YFSETQ. The CDR3 loop is CASSLLPGKEEKLFF. The DNA of the CDR3 is TGCGCCAGCAGCTTATTACCGGGAAAGGAGGAGAAACTGTTTTTT.

This clone has just one count. This chain uses TRBV29-1 with TRBJ1-1; TRBD1 agrees at 7 bases. V trimming: 7 bases; J trimming: 3 bases; junction bases outside the gene matches: 14. The germline V gene encodes CDR1 SQVTM and CDR2 ANQGSEA. The CDR3 runs to 15 residues. The CDR3 is CSAMGQLYKYTEAFF. CDR3 DNA sequence: TGCAGCGCAATGGGACAGCTGTATAAGTACACTGAAGCTTTCTTT.

This chain joins TRBV9 and TRBJ2-5, with a weak D call TRBD1 (5 bases). The germline V gene has CDR1 SGDLS and CDR2 YYNGEE. The ends were cut back, 3 bases at V and 1 base at J, with 13 bases in the middle. This CDR3 comprises 15 residues. The CDR3 sequence is CASSGVRTFQETQYF. The CDR3 DNA reads as TGTGCCAGCAGCGGAGTCCGGACATTCCAAGAGACCCAGTACTTC.

The genes are TRBV7-6 and TRBJ2-7, with 8 bases matching TRBD1. The CDR3 runs to 13 residues. Trimming removed 5 bases from V and 4 bases from J; junction bases left unmatched: 4. CDR1 and CDR2 from the germline V gene are SGHVS and FNYEAQ. DNA of the CDR3: TGTGCCAGCAGCGAGACAGGGGTTTACGAGCAGTACTTC. It encodes CASSETGVYEQYF.

The V call is TRBV7-9, the J call TRBJ2-7; tentative D call: TRBD2 (6 bases). The CDR3 is made up of 15 amino acids. Germline CDR1 and CDR2: SEHNR and FQNEAQ (reference sequence). V was pared by 5 bases and J by 6 bases, with 20 bases between. CDR3 in DNA: TGTGCCAGCAGCCCGAGACTAGTAGATCATCGCGAGCAGTACTTC. As protein: CASSPRLVDHREQYF. The full variable domain, completed using reference TRBV7-9 and TRBJ2-7, is DTGVSQNPRHKITKRGQNVTFRCDPISEHNRLYWYRQTLGQGPEFLTYFQNEAQLEKSRLLSDRFSAERPKGSFSTLEIQRTEQGDSAMYLCASSPRLVDHREQYFGPGTRLTVT.

V is TRBV4-2 and J is TRBJ2-5, with TRBD2 identical over 7 bases. CDR1 is LGHNA, CDR2 YNFKEQ, per germline. The J segment lost 1 base and the V segment lost 5 bases, leaving 4 bases of the junction unmatched. CDR3 length: 14 residues. The CDR3 DNA is TGTGCCAGCAGCGCCGGGACTACCCAAGAGACCCAGTACTTC. The encoded protein is CASSAGTTQETQYF.

V and J are TRBV5-6 and TRBJ1-5; D is unclear. This CDR3 is 13 amino acids long. Germline assignment: CDR1 SGHDT and CDR2 YYEEEE. Trimming shortened V by 2 bases and J by 5 bases, and 8 bases separated the two germline ends. CDR3 DNA sequence: TGTGCCAGCAGCTTAGGGAGGCATCAGCCCCAGCATTTT. Its translation: CASSLGRHQPQHF.

V and J are TRBV14 and TRBJ2-6; D gene uncertain. CDR1 SGHDN and CDR2 FVKESK come from the germline V gene. V was shortened by 4 bases and J by 1 base, with 5 bases between the two germline ends. The CDR3 contains 14 residues. CDR3: CASSRWSGANVLTF. CDR3 coding DNA: TGTGCCAGCAGCCGATGGTCTGGGGCCAACGTCCTGACTTTC.

Of note for this clone: In the same sample, other DNA sequences code for this CDR3. This rearrangement joins TRBV2 to TRBJ1-5; tentatively, D is TRBD1 (6 bases). V lost 4 bases to trimming and J lost 1 base, with 11 bases between them. Per germline, CDR1 SNHLY and CDR2 FYNNEI. The CDR3 totals 15 residues. The CDR3 region has the DNA TGTGCCAGCAGTGCCGACAGGATAAGCAATCAGCCCCAGCATTTT. It yields the protein CASSADRISNQPQHF.

The chain couples TRBV5-6 to TRBJ2-2; D may match TRBD1 or TRBD2 (5 bases each). The V gene's germline CDR1 is SGHDT and CDR2 YYEEEE. This CDR3 contains 15 residues. V was pared by 4 bases and J by 4 bases, with 14 bases between. CDR3 region: CASSLRGVGTGELFF. CDR3 nucleotides: TGTGCCAGCAGCCTGAGGGGAGTGGGCACCGGGGAGCTGTTTTTT.

The rearrangement uses TRBV5-1 and TRBJ2-3, with a weak D call TRBD1 (6 bases). Trimming left V 3 bases short and J 4 bases short, with 9 bases between. CDR1 is SGHRS, CDR2 YFSETQ, per germline. The CDR3 length is 13 residues. The CDR3, as DNA: TGCGCCAGCAGCTCACAGGGCCCAGATACGCAGTATTTT. This translates into CASSSQGPDTQYF.

CDR3 residues: CASSHPDRGSYNEQFF. CDR3 sequence (DNA): TGTGCCAGCAGCCACCCGGACAGGGGCTCCTACAATGAGCAGTTCTTC. This rearrangement joins TRBV4-2 to TRBJ2-1; 9 bases are shared with TRBD1. J gave up 0 bases and V 3 bases, and 3 bases lay outside the gene matches. The V gene's germline CDR1 is LGHNA and CDR2 YNFKEQ. CDR3 length: 16 amino acids.

The rearrangement uses TRBV6-5 and TRBJ2-2, with TRBD2 matching over 10 bases. This CDR3 has 16 amino acids. Germline V gene data show CDR1 as MNHEY and CDR2 as SVGAGI. The trim removed 2 bases at V and 4 bases at J, leaving 4 bases unmatched. As DNA, the CDR3 is TGTGCCAGCAGTTACATCCGGACTAGCGGCACCGGGGAGCTGTTTTTT. Translating it yields CASSYIRTSGTGELFF.

The rearrangement uses TRBV29-1 and TRBJ2-5, with 11 bases lining up with TRBD1. Per germline, CDR1 SQVTM and CDR2 ANQGSEA. CDR3 size: 12 residues. This CDR3 is CNAGQGAETQYF. The CDR3 DNA reads as TGCAACGCCGGACAGGGGGCCGAGACCCAGTACTTC.

The DNA of the CDR3 is TGTGCCAGCAGCCTCGGGGGACAGGGTTTCTACGAGCAGTACTTC. Its translation is CASSLGGQGFYEQYF. The chain is built from TRBV27 and TRBJ2-7, with 9 bases that match TRBD1. The CDR3 contains 15 residues. V dropped 6 bases and J dropped 3; count of bases not matched to a gene: 9. The V gene's germline CDR1 is MNHEY and CDR2 SMNVEV (reference sequence).

V and J are TRBV2 and TRBJ2-2, with 10 bases lining up with TRBD2. The CDR3 contains 14 residues. CDR1 SNHLY and CDR2 FYNNEI come from the germline V gene. Trimming took 10 bases from V and 4 from J; bases not matched to a gene: 6. CDR3 residues: CANGLAAPTGELFF. CDR3 DNA sequence: TGTGCCAACGGACTAGCGGCCCCCACCGGGGAGCTGTTTTTT.

The gene calls are TRBV7-2 and TRBJ2-1; D uncertain. Germline values: CDR1 SGHTA, CDR2 FQGNSA. Trimming removed 5 bases at V and 5 bases at J, with 19 bases between. The CDR3 contains 16 residues. Here the CDR3 DNA reads TGTGCCAGCAGCACTCACCCACCCATTGGGGACAATGAGCAGTTCTTC. This translates into CASSTHPPIGDNEQFF.

The chain recombines TRBV5-1 with TRBJ2-7; tentatively, D is TRBD2 (5 bases). CDR3 length: 16 amino acids. Germline CDR1 reads SGHRS; CDR2 reads YFSETQ. V lost 4 bases, J lost 6 bases, and 23 bases lay in between. CDR3 DNA sequence: TGCGCCAGCAGCGTGGGAGAGGGCGTCCTGCCCTCCGAGCAGTACTTC. It is translated as CASSVGEGVLPSEQYF.